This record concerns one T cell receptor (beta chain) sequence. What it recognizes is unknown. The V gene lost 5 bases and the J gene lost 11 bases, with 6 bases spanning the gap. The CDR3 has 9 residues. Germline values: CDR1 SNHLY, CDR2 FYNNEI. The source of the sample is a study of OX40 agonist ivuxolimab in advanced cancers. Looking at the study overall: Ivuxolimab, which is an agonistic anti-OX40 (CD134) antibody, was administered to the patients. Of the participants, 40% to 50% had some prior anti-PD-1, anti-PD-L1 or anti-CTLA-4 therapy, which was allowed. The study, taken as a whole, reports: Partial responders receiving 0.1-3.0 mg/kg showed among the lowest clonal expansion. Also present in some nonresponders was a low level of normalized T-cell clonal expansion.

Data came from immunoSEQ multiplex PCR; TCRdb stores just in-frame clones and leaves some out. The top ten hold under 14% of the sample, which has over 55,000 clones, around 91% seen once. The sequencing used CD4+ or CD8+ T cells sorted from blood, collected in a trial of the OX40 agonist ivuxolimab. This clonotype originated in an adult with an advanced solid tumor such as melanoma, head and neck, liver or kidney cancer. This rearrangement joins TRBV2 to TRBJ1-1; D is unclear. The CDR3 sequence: CASSPVAFF. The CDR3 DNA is TGTGCCAGCAGTCCCGTTGCTTTCTTT.